The 10 T cell receptor beta chains reported below all come from one sample, sequenced in a study of blood T cell repertoires in COVID-19. This table comes from immunoSEQ multiplex PCR, and its TCRdb copy is limited to in-frame clones, with some not included. The sample contains around 69,000 clones, approximately 85% of which appear only once. The sample taken for sequencing was peripheral blood. The source is a man in his forties or fifties with acute or convalescent COVID-19.

The chain joins TRBV3-1 (or the pseudogene TRBV3-2) to TRBJ1-2; D is uncertain. The CDR3 runs to 17 residues. Looked up from germline, CDR1 is LGHDT and CDR2 is YNNKEL (reference sequence). With 3 bases removed from V and 5 bases from J, the gap between germline ends came to 22 bases. The DNA for the CDR3 is TGTGCCAGCAGCCATGGGGTTGGACTTTTGTCAAGTTATGGCTACACCTTC. It codes for CASSHGVGLLSSYGYTF.

The J gene is TRBJ1-3, the V gene TRBV7-6; no clear D gene. CDR1 and CDR2 (germline): SGHVS, FNYEAQ. Trimming removed 1 base from V and 0 bases from J, with 16 bases in between. The CDR3 length is 18 residues. CDR3 bases: TGTGCCAGCAGCTTAGTCCCAGAGGGTGCCAACTCTGGAAACACCATATATTTT. It translates to CASSLVPEGANSGNTIYF.

This chain connects TRBV6-1 to TRBJ1-3, with 8 bases aligning to TRBD1. The CDR3 spans 15 residues. Germline trimming cut 3 bases from V and 4 bases from J; bases unmatched to any gene: 5. Germline V gives CDR1 MNHNS, CDR2 SASEGT. The CDR3 here is CASSDTWTGGNTIYF. The DNA of the CDR3 is TGTGCCAGCAGTGATACATGGACAGGGGGAAACACCATATATTTT.

The chain carries TRBV30 and TRBJ1-3, with a weak D call TRBD1 (6 bases). CDR1 is GTSNPN and CDR2 is SVGIG in the germline V gene (reference sequence). The CDR3 length is 15 residues. The germline V and J ends were trimmed by 3 bases and 3 bases, with 15 bases remaining between them. Here the CDR3 reads CAWSLTGSGGNTIYF. The CDR3, as DNA: TGTGCCTGGAGCCTGACAGGCAGTGGTGGAAACACCATATATTTT.

This chain uses TRBV30 with TRBJ2-5; D is unclear. Germline loops: CDR1 GTSNPN, CDR2 SVGIG (reference sequence). There are 16 residues in the CDR3. V was pared by 3 bases and J by 2 bases, with 19 bases between. This CDR3 is CAWSNPVTAGQETQYF. The CDR3 DNA sequence: TGTGCCTGGAGCAACCCGGTAACGGCCGGGCAAGAGACCCAGTACTTC.

The rearrangement uses TRBV19 and TRBJ2-7, with TRBD1 as a possible D gene (6 bases). CDR1 and CDR2 (germline): LNHDA, SQIVND (reference sequence). The CDR3 consists of 13 residues. The V and J ends lost 5 bases and 2 bases respectively, with 10 bases between them. The CDR3 sequence is CASSPGQTYEQYF. The CDR3 DNA sequence: TGTGCCAGTAGTCCCGGACAGACCTACGAGCAGTACTTC.

The chain has TRBV2 and TRBJ1-6; the D is unclear. The germline V and J ends were trimmed by 6 bases and 8 bases, with 17 bases remaining between them. The germline V gene has CDR1 SNHLY and CDR2 FYNNEI. The CDR3 is 15 residues long. CDR3: CASSNLKSPDSPLHF. The DNA of the CDR3 is TGTGCCAGCAGCAACCTAAAGAGTCCGGATTCACCCCTCCACTTT.

This sequence joins TRBV19 and TRBJ2-3; 7 nucleotides line up with TRBD1. V was pared by 7 bases and J by 4 bases, with 8 bases of the junction left unmatched. The CDR3 is made up of 14 amino acids. The germline CDR1 and CDR2 sequences are LNHDA and SQIVND (reference sequence). The CDR3 sequence is CASKLTGNPDTQYF. Written as DNA, the CDR3 is TGTGCCAGTAAACTGACAGGGAACCCAGATACGCAGTATTTT.

The V gene is TRBV7-9, the J gene TRBJ2-1, with 10 bases matching TRBD2. The length of the CDR3 is 19 residues. The ends lost 5 bases at V and 0 bases at J; junction bases unmatched: 13. The germline CDR1 and CDR2 sequences are SEHNR and FQNEAQ (reference sequence). The CDR3: CASSDKTSGLSSSYNEQFF. The CDR3 DNA reads as TGTGCCAGCAGCGACAAGACTAGCGGGCTCTCCAGCTCCTACAATGAGCAGTTCTTC. The full variable domain, with the rest looked up from reference TRBV7-9 and TRBJ2-1, is DTGVSQNPRHKITKRGQNVTFRCDPISEHNRLYWYRQTLGQGPEFLTYFQNEAQLEKSRLLSDRFSAERPKGSFSTLEIQRTEQGDSAMYLCASSDKTSGLSSSYNEQFFGPGTRLTVL.

As to this clone: Other nucleotide sequences from this sample produce the same CDR3. The rearrangement joins TRBV5-5 to TRBJ2-7, with 7 nucleotides matching TRBD2. Looked up from germline, CDR1 is SGHKS and CDR2 is YYEKEE (reference sequence). J was trimmed by 0 bases and V by 6 bases; bases with no gene match: 9. The CDR3 runs 15 residues. CDR3: CASTRGEAPSYEQYF. CDR3 sequence (DNA): TGTGCCAGCACCCGGGGGGAGGCCCCCTCCTACGAGCAGTACTTC.